This TCR beta chain emerged from a study of T cell responses to AZD1222 COVID-19 vaccine. The overall study: Second-dose groups at about 4 or about 12 weeks were pooled.

TCRdb's table, derived via immunoSEQ multiplex PCR, lists solely in-frame clones and lacks some. Of about 96,000 clones listed, approximately 87% are singletons. Remarks on this clone: Its antigen is currently unknown.

Overall study findings and caveats: Of spike-specific TCRs, nearly half reportedly target regions left unmutated in variants. Two doses of AZD1222 preceded a rise in Spike-specific TCR breadth and depth.

This TCR was sampled from an adult in good health. The sample was peripheral blood, taken on day 0 of AZD1222 vaccination.

The CDR3 spells CASSKVGDSTDTQYF. In nucleotides, the CDR3 is TGTGCCAGCAGCAAAGTGGGGGACAGCACAGATACGCAGTATTTT. The genes are TRBV21-1 and TRBJ2-3. TRBV21-1 is termed a pseudogene. CDR3 length: 15 residues.